The 15 T cell receptor beta chains below come from one sample, sequenced in a study of cytomegalovirus exposure and HLA in healthy donors. Use of 60 Vbeta and 13 Jbeta primers characterized the PCR. Only in-frame clones appear in the TCRdb table, and some are missing; sequencing was by immunoSEQ multiplex PCR. The table records 70,000 to 85,000 clones, around 60% of them present only once. The sequencing sample was made of PBMCs. Receptor source: a male donor in good health and CMV-seropositive.

J is TRBJ2-7 and V is TRBV4-3, with 9 positions matching TRBD2. This CDR3 spans 16 amino acids. Germline V lookup: CDR1 LGHNA, CDR2 YSLEER. V gave up 0 bases and J gave up 2 bases; unmatched junction bases: 5. The chain's CDR3 is CASSQEVASGAYEQYF. In DNA form, the CDR3 reads TGCGCCAGCAGCCAAGAAGTGGCTAGCGGGGCCTACGAGCAGTACTTC.

This clone came up a few times. The rearrangement links TRBV7-3 to TRBJ2-3; 7 positions match TRBD2. This CDR3 comprises 13 residues. Germline V gene sequence: CDR1 SGHTA, CDR2 FQGTGA. V was pared by 8 bases and J by 0 bases, with 2 bases of the junction left unmatched. CDR3 DNA: TGTGCCAGCGGGGAGGGGAGCACAGATACGCAGTATTTT. Its protein product is CASGEGSTDTQYF.

The V call is TRBV10-2, the J call TRBJ2-5; TRBD2 might be the D (6 bases). The CDR3 extends over 13 amino acids. Germline loops: CDR1 WSHSY, CDR2 SAAADI. The V end lost 8 bases, the J end lost 2 bases, and 12 bases lay between the germline ends. The CDR3 here is CASGDLLQETQYF. The CDR3 DNA sequence: TGCGCCAGCGGGGACTTATTGCAAGAGACCCAGTACTTC.

The table lists this clone with a few counts. V gene TRBV7-9 combines with J gene TRBJ2-7; 13 nucleotides match TRBD2. The CDR3 runs 17 residues. The trim removed 0 bases at V and 3 bases at J, leaving 5 bases unmatched. Per the germline V gene, CDR1 is SEHNR and CDR2 is FQNEAQ (reference sequence). The CDR3 loop is CASSLAPGLAGIYEQYF. For the CDR3, the DNA is TGTGCCAGCAGCTTAGCGCCGGGACTAGCGGGGATCTACGAGCAGTACTTC.

The chain uses TRBV6-5 and TRBJ2-3; the match to TRBD2 covers 8 bases. Germline V gene lookup returns CDR1 MNHEY and CDR2 SVGAGI. The V gene end was trimmed by 4 bases and the J gene end by 3 bases; junction bases not matched to a gene: 9. The length of the CDR3 is 16 residues. The CDR3, as DNA: TGTGCCAGCAGTTCAACCGGGGGGGCCCGTACAGATACGCAGTATTTT. This sequence encodes CASSSTGGARTDTQYF.

The chain recombines TRBV9 with TRBJ1-1; TRBD1 aligns across 9 bases. Germline-derived CDR1 and CDR2 are SGDLS and YYNGEE. CDR3 length: 15 amino acids. J lost 5 bases, V lost 4 bases, and 9 bases had no gene match. The CDR3 DNA sequence: TGTGCCAGCAGCTCCGCTGGGACAGGGACTACTGAAGCTTTCTTT. Its protein product is CASSSAGTGTTEAFF.

This rearrangement joins TRBV29-1 to TRBJ2-7, with 9 bases aligning to TRBD1. The CDR3 consists of 14 residues. Trimming took 8 bases from V and 5 from J; bases not matched to a gene: 13. CDR1 and CDR2 (germline): SQVTM, ANQGSEA. For the CDR3, the DNA is TGCAGCATCATGATTGGGACAGGGAGGCACGAGCAGTACTTC. Amino acid sequence: CSIMIGTGRHEQYF.

This clone has only a few counts. The CDR3 sequence: CAVGEEDGGGAGTEAFF. The CDR3 nucleotides read TGTGCCGTCGGAGAGGAGGACGGAGGGGGCGCGGGCACTGAAGCTTTCTTT. The chain links TRBV10-3 to TRBJ1-1; 7 bases fit TRBD1. This CDR3 comprises 17 residues. CDR1 and CDR2 (germline): ENHRY, SYGVKD. J gave up 4 bases and V 11 bases, and 22 bases lay outside the gene matches.

The gene calls are TRBV6-5 and TRBJ2-7; 10 bases are a match to TRBD1. The V segment lost 7 bases and the J segment 2 bases; nucleotides outside the gene matches: 5. The CDR3 extends over 14 amino acids. Germline V gene lookup returns CDR1 MNHEY and CDR2 SVGAGI. The CDR3 sequence is CASNEGQGPYEQYF. The CDR3 nucleotides are TGTGCCAGCAACGAGGGACAGGGGCCCTACGAGCAGTACTTC.

This clone was counted between two and nine times. The gene calls are TRBV30 and TRBJ2-6, with TRBD1 matching over 7 bases. Germline CDR1 and CDR2: GTSNPN and SVGIG (reference sequence). V was clipped by 2 bases and J by 5 bases; unmatched bases: 6. The CDR3 loop spans 15 amino acids. This CDR3 reads CAWSRQGLRANVLTF. For the CDR3, the DNA is TGTGCCTGGAGTCGACAGGGCCTGAGGGCCAACGTCCTGACTTTC.

This clone was found a few times. The chain is built from TRBV4-1 and TRBJ2-5; D gene uncertain. With the DNA end fitting TRBJ2-7 better, the J assignment may be wrong. The CDR3 covers 13 residues. Germline assignment: CDR1 MGHRA and CDR2 YSYEKL. In DNA, the CDR3 is TGCGCCAGCAGCCTTACCTCAAGCTACGAGCAGTACTTC. Translating gives CASSLTSSYEQYF.

The chain couples TRBV5-1 to TRBJ1-6; D possibly corresponds to TRBD1 (6 bases). V was cut by 6 bases and J by 7 bases, with 11 bases left in between. The germline CDR1 and CDR2 sequences are SGHRS and YFSETQ. There are 13 residues in the CDR3. CDR3 sequence (DNA): TGCGCCAGCAAAACAGGGAACAATTCACCCCTCCACTTT. Translating it yields CASKTGNNSPLHF.

The CDR3 reads CASSWGQGGNEKLFF. CDR3 nucleotides: TGTGCCAGCAGCTGGGGACAGGGAGGTAATGAAAAACTGTTTTTT. This rearrangement joins TRBV5-4 to TRBJ1-4; 9 bases agree with TRBD1. Trimming at V came to 3 bases and at J to 4 bases, leaving 4 bases not matched to a gene. Germline lookup yields CDR1 SGHNT and CDR2 YYREEE (reference sequence). The CDR3 runs to 15 residues.

The chain recombines TRBV2 with TRBJ1-1; the D is unclear. Trimming stripped 3 bases from V and 0 bases from J, with 11 bases between. This CDR3 comprises 15 residues. Germline assignment: CDR1 SNHLY and CDR2 FYNNEI. CDR3 sequence: CASSERTVMNTEAFF. The CDR3 region has the DNA TGTGCCAGCAGTGAGAGAACGGTAATGAACACTGAAGCTTTCTTT.

The chain couples TRBV23-1 to TRBJ1-1; D unclear. TRBV23-1 is an ORF, with its function uncertain. The length of the CDR3 is 16 residues. V lost 0 bases, J lost 4 bases, and 15 bases lay in between. The DNA of the CDR3 is TGCGCCAGCAGTCAATCGGGTCAGGAACGGGGCACTGAAGCTTTCTTT. It yields the protein CASSQSGQERGTEAFF.